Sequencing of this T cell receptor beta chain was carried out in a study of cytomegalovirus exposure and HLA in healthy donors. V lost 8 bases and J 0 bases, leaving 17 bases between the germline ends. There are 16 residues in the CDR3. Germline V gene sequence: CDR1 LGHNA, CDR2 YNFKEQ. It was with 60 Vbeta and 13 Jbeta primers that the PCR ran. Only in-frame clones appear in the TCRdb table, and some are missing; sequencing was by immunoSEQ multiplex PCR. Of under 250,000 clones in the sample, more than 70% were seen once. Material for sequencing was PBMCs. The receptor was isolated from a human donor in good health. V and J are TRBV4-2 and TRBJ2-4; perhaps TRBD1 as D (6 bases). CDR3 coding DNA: TGTGCCAGCGGGAACCCGGACAGTCTAGCCAAAAACATTCAGTACTTC. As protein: CASGNPDSLAKNIQYF.